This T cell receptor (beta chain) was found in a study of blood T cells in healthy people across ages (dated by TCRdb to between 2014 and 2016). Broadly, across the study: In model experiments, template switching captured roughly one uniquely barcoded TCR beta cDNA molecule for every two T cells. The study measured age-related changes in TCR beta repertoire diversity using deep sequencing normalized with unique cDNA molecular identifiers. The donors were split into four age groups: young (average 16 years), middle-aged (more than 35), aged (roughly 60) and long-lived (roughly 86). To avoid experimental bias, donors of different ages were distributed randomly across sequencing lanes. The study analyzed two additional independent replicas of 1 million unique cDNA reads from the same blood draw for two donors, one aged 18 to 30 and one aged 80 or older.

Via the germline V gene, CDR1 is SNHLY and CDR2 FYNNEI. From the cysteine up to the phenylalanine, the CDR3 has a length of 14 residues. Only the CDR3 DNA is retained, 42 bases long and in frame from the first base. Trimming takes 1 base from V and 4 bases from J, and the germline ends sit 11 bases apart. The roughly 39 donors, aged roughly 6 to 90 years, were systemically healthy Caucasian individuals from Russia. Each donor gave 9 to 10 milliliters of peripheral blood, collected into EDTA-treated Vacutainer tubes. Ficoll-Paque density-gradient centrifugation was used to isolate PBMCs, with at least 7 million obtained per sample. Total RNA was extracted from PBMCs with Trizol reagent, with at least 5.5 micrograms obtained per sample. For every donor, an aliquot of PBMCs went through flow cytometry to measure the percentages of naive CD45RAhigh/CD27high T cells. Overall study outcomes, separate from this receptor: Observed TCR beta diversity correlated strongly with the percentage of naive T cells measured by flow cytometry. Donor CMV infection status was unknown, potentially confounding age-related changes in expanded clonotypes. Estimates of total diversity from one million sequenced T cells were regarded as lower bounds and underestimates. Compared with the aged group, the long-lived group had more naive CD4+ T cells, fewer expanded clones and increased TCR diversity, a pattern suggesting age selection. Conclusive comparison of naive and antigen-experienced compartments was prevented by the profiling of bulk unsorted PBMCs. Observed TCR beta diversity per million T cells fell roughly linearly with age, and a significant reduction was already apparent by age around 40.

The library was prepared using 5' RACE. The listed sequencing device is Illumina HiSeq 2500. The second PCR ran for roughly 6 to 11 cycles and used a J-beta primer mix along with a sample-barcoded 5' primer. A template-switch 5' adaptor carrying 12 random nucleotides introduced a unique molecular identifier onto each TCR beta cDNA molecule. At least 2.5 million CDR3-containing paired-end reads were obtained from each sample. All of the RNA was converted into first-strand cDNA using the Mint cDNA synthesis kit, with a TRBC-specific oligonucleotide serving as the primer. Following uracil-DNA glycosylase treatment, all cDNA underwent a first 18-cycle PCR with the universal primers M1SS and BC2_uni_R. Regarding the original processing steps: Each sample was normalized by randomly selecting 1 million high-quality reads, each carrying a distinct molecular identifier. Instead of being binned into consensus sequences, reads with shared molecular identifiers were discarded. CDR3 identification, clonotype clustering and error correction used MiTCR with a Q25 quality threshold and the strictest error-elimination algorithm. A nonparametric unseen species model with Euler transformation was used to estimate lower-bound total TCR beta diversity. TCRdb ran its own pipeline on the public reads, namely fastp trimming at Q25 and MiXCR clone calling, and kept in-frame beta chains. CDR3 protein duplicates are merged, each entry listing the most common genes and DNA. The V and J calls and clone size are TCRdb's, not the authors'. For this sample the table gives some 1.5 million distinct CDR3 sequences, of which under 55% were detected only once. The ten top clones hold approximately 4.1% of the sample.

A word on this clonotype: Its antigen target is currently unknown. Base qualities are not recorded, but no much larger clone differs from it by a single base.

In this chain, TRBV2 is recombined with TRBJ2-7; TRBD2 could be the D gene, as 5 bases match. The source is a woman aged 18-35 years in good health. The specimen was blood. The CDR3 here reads CASSEGREGYEQYF. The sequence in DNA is TGTGCCAGCAGTGAAGGCCGGGAAGGGTACGAGCAGTACTTC.